This T cell receptor (beta chain) was obtained from a study of blood T cell repertoires in COVID-19. Repertoires were generated with immunoSEQ multiplex PCR, while TCRdb's copy carries only in-frame clones and drops some. The table has approximately 310,000 clones, approximately 83% seen once. Germline V gene sequence: CDR1 SQVTM, CDR2 ANQGSEA. This CDR3 is built from 13 residues. Trimming cost V 7 bases and J 2 bases, with 13 bases left between them. The material sequenced was PBMCs or T cells enriched from blood (not recorded which). The gene calls are TRBV29-1 and TRBJ2-3, with a tentative D call TRBD1 (5 bases). The origin of this receptor is a man aged 25 to 40 who had recovered from COVID-19. The chain's CDR3 is CSARTLPTDTQYF. The CDR3 DNA is TGCAGCGCCCGGACACTTCCCACAGATACGCAGTATTTT.